This T cell receptor beta chain was documented in a study of T cells in Graves' hyperthyroidism and ophthalmopathy. Study as a whole: The authors collected peripheral blood at initial diagnosis, before any treatment.

Each 10 ml fresh peripheral blood draw supplied the PBMCs. The CDR3 loop spans 14 amino acids. Germline V gene lookup returns CDR1 LGHDT and CDR2 YNNKEL (reference sequence). V lost 0 bases, J lost 6 bases, and 12 bases lay in between. RNA transcripts provided the source from which TCR beta CDR3 regions were amplified. The TCR CDR3 first-round RT-PCR relied on the HTBI primer set. In TCRdb, the multiplex PCR reads were re-called with MiXCR into one record per CDR3 protein. The profile shows about 840,000 distinct CDR3 sequences, roughly 40% of them singletons. The sequence was collected from a man aged 18 to 29 with Graves' hyperthyroidism. The sequencing input was blood. The chain has TRBV3-1 and TRBJ2-7; unclear D gene. In DNA, the CDR3 is TGTGCCAGCAGCCAAGACCGACTTACCAGCGAGCAGTACTTC. Amino acids: CASSQDRLTSEQYF.